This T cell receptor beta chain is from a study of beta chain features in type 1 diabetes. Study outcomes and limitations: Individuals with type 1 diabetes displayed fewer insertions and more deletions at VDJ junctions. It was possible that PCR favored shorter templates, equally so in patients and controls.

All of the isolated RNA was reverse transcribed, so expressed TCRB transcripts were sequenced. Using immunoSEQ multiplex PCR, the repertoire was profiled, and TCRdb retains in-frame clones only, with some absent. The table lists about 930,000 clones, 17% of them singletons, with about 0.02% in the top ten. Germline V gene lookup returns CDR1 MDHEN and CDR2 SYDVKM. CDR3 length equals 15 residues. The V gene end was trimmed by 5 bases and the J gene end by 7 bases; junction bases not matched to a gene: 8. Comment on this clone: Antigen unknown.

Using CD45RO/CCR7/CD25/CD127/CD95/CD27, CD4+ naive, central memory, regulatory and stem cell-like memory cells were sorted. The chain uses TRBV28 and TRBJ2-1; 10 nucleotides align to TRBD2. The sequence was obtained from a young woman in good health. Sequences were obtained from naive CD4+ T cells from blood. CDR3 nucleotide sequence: TGTGCCAGCAGTAGAGCGGGAGGGCCGGGGAATGAGCAGTTCTTC. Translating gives CASSRAGGPGNEQFF. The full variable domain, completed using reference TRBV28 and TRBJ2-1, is DVKVTQSSRYLVKRTGEKVFLECVQDMDHENMFWYRQDPGLGLRLIYFSYDVKMKEKGDIPEGYSVSREKKERFSLILESASTNQTSMYLCASSRAGGPGNEQFFGPGTRLTVL.